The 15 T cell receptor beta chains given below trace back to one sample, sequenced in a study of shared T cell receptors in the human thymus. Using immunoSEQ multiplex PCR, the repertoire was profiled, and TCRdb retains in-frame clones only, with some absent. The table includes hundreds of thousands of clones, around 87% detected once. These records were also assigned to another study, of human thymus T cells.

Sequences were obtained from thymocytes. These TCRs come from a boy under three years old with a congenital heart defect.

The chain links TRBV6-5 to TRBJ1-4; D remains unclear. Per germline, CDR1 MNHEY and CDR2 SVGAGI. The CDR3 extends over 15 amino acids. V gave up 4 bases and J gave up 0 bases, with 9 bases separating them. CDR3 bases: TGTGCCAGCAGTTGGACTTTGACAACTAATGAAAAACTGTTTTTT. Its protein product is CASSWTLTTNEKLFF.

CDR3 sequence (DNA): TGTGCCTGGAGTAACACCGGGACAGCCAACGGGGAGCTGTTTTTT. Encoded protein: CAWSNTGTANGELFF. This chain connects TRBV30 to TRBJ2-2; 7 nucleotides match TRBD1. CDR1 and CDR2 from the germline V gene are GTSNPN and SVGIG (reference sequence). Trimming took 2 bases from V and 7 from J; bases not matched to a gene: 10. This CDR3 is built from 15 residues.

The CDR3 here is CASSSAGQIVTDTQYF. The CDR3 bases are TGCGCCAGCAGCTCGGCAGGACAAATCGTCACAGATACGCAGTATTTT. The rearrangement links TRBV5-1 to TRBJ2-3; possibly TRBD1 for D (5 bases). CDR1 and CDR2 (germline): SGHRS, YFSETQ. The germline V and J ends were trimmed by 3 bases and 2 bases, with 16 bases remaining between them. The CDR3 totals 16 residues.

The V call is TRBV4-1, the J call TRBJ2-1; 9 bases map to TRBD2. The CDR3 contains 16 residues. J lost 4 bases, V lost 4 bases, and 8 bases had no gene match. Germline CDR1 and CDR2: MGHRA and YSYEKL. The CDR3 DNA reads TGCGCCAGCAGCCTCAGACCGGGACTAGCTTACAATGAGCAGTTCTTC. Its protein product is CASSLRPGLAYNEQFF.

This chain's CDR3 is CASSWGDGTGGGNEQFF. Here the CDR3 DNA reads TGTGCCAGCAGCTGGGGGGACGGGACAGGGGGTGGAAATGAGCAGTTCTTC. The chain recombines TRBV27 with TRBJ2-1; 11 nucleotides match TRBD1. Germline CDR1 and CDR2: MNHEY and SMNVEV (reference sequence). This CDR3 has 17 residues. The V gene end was trimmed by 6 bases and the J gene end by 7 bases; junction bases not matched to a gene: 14.

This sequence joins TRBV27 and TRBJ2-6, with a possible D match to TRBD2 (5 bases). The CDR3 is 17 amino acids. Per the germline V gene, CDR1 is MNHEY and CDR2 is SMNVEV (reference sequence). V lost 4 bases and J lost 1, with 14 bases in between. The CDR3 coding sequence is TGTGCCAGCAGTTCCCGGGAAATCGATTCTGGGGCCAACGTCCTGACTTTC. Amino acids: CASSSREIDSGANVLTF.

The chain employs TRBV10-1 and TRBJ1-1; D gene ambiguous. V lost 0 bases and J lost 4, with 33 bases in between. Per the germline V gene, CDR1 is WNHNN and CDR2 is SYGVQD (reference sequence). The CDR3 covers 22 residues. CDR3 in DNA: TGCGCCAGCAGTGAGTCAGCTTGTGGGTTGCGCAGGACGCGCGGGATGGGCACTGAAGCTTTCTTT. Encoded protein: CASSESACGLRRTRGMGTEAFF.

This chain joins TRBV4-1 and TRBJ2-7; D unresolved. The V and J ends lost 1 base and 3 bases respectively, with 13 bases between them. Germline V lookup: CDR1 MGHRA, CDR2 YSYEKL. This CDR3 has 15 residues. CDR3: CASSQAPLYDYEQYF. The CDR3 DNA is TGCGCCAGCAGCCAAGCCCCCCTATATGACTACGAGCAGTACTTC.

The CDR3 coding sequence is TGTGCCAGTAGCATGGAGGAGAGCTCCTACGAGCAGTACTTC. Its translation: CASSMEESSYEQYF. The chain employs TRBV19 and TRBJ2-7, with TRBD2 as a possible D gene (5 bases). The V end lost 6 bases, the J end lost 0 bases, and 12 bases lay between the germline ends. This CDR3 spans 14 amino acids. In germline, CDR1 is LNHDA, CDR2 SQIVND (reference sequence).

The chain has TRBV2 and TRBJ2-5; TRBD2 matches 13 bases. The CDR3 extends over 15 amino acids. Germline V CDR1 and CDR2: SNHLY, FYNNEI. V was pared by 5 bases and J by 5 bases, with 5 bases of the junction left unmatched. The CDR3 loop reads CASSTSGGARETQYF. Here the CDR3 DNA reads TGTGCCAGCAGTACTAGCGGGGGGGCTAGGGAGACCCAGTACTTC.

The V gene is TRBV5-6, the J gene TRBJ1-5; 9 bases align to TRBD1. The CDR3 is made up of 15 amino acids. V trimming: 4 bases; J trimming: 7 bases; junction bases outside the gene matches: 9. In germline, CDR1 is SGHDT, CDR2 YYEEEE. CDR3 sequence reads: CASSQADRGGQPQHF. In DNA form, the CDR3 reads TGTGCCAGCAGCCAGGCGGACAGGGGTGGGCAGCCCCAGCATTTT.

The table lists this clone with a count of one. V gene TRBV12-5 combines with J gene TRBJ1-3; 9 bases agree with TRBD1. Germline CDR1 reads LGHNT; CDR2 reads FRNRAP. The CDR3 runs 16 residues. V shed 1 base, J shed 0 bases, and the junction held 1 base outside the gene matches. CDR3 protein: CASGLGTGASGNTIYF. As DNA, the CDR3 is TGTGCTAGTGGTTTGGGGACAGGGGCCTCTGGAAACACCATATATTTT. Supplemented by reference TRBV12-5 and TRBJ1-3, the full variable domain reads DARVTQTPRHKVTEMGQEVTMRCQPILGHNTVFWYRQTMMQGLELLAYFRNRAPLDDSGMPKDRFSAEMPDATLATLKIQPSEPRDSAVYFCASGLGTGASGNTIYFGEGSWLTVV.

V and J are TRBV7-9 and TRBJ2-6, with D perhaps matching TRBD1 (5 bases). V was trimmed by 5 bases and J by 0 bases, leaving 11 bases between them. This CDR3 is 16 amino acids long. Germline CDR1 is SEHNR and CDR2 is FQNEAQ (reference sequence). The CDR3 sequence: CASSIDDSSGANVLTF. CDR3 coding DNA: TGTGCCAGCAGCATTGATGACAGCTCTGGGGCCAACGTCCTGACTTTC.

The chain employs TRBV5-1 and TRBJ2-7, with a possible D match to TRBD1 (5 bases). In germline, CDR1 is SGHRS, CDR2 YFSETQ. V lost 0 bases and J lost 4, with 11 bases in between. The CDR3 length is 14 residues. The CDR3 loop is CASSLEPGMYEQYF. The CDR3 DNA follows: TGCGCCAGCAGCTTGGAGCCAGGGATGTACGAGCAGTACTTC.

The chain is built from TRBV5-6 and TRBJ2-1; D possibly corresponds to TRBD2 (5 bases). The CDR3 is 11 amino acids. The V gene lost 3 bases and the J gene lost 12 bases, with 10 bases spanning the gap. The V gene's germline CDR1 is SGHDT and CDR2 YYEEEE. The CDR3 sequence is CASSYTEGQFF. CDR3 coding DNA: TGTGCCAGCAGCTACACCGAGGGGCAGTTCTTC.